This is a list of T cell receptor beta chains from one sample in a study of post-analysis software for immune sequencing data. From the PCR reads, TCRdb called clonotypes with MiXCR, one entry per CDR3 protein. The sample lists hundreds of thousands of distinct CDR3 sequences; 53% were seen once. Source material: blood. These receptors all come from a girl under 18 with multiple sclerosis. CDR3s include the opening cysteine and the closing phenylalanine or tryptophan. A D gene is named only where the DNA matches it firmly.

v_gene	j_gene	d_gene	len	CDR3aa
TRBV12-3/TRBV12-4	TRBJ1-2	TRBD1	15	CASSPGQGVTYGYTF
TRBV7-6	TRBJ2-6	.	15	CASSLPSSGANVLTF
TRBV20-1	TRBJ2-1	.	14	CSAHPGLLYNEQFF
TRBV29-1	TRBJ2-7	TRBD1	16	CSVAGQGSTGSYEQYF
TRBV3-1	TRBJ2-5	TRBD2	17	CASSQDGAGAYWETQYF
TRBV12-3/TRBV12-4	TRBJ1-5	.	13	CASRTDGGQPQHF
TRBV7-7	TRBJ2-6	.	16	CASSLGRTPGANVLTF
TRBV5-1	TRBJ2-5	.	14	CASSLGQDQETQYF
TRBV27	TRBJ2-1	.	12	CASSPPRGEQFF
TRBV3-1	TRBJ1-5	TRBD1	15	CASSQDRDRVQPQHF
TRBV7-8	TRBJ2-7	.	14	CASSTKDRAYEQYF